The present T cell receptor (beta chain) was sequenced within a study of T cell changes during pregnancy in multiple sclerosis. The table came from immunoSEQ multiplex PCR; TCRdb's copy has only in-frame clones and leaves some out. The sample holds about 40,000 clones, approximately 88% seen once. This material consisted of peripheral blood, taken in the first trimester of pregnancy. The receptor comes from a female donor in good health, enrolled as a control in a pregnancy study.

The CDR3 DNA sequence: TGTGCCAGCAGTTTAGGCCAGGCTCTCTACGAGCAGTACTTC. Translation gives CASSLGQALYEQYF. V usage is TRBV28 and J usage is TRBJ2-7; no clear D gene. The CDR3 loop spans 14 amino acids. V was shortened by 2 bases and J by 3 bases, with 11 bases between the two germline ends. Per germline, CDR1 MDHEN and CDR2 SYDVKM.